This TCR beta chain was sequenced in a study of T cell repertoires in cytomegalovirus infection. Looked up from germline, CDR1 is MDHEN and CDR2 is SYDVKM. V gave up 6 bases and J gave up 4 bases; unmatched junction bases: 9. The CDR3 spans 16 residues. Via MiXCR, TCRdb re-called the reads, giving one row per CDR3 protein. In the table there are around 530,000 distinct CDR3 sequences, around 27% of which are singletons. The sample holds a few counts of this clonotype. This TCR came from a human donor in good health (CMV status not recorded). Some clones in this sample may be carry-over from other donors' samples. Sequencing used PBMCs. This chain links TRBV28 with TRBJ2-1, with 10 bases fitting TRBD2. In nucleotides, the CDR3 is TGTGCCAGCAGACCAATTAGCGGGGGGTCTTACAATGAGCAGTTCTTC. The encoded protein is CASRPISGGSYNEQFF.